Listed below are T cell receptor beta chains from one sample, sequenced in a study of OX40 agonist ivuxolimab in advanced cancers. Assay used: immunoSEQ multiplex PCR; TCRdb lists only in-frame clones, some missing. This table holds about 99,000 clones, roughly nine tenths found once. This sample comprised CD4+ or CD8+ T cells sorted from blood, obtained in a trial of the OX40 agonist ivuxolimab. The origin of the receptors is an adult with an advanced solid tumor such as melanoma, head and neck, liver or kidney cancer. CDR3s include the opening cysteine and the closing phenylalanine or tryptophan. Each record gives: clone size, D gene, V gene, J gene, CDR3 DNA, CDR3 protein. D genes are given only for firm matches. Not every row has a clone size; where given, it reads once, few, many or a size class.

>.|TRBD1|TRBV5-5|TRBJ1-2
TGTGCCAGCAGCTTGACCGGACAGGGAGATGGCTACACCTTC
CASSLTGQGDGYTF
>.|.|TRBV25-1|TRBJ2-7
TGTGCCAGCAGTGCCTACCCCACCACCTACGAGCAGTACTTC
CASSAYPTTYEQYF
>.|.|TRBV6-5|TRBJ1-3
TGTGCCAGCAGTTACCAGCTACGATCTGGAAACACCATATATTTT
CASSYQLRSGNTIYF
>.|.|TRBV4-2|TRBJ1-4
TGTGCCAGCAGCCTAGGGGCTGGGGGCCGGAGAACTAATGAAAAACTGTTTTTT
CASSLGAGGRRTNEKLFF
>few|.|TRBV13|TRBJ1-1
TGTGCCAGCAGCTTGGGGGGCCAGGCTTTCTTT
CASSLGGQAFF
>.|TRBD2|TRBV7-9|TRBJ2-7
TGTGCCAGCAGCTTAGGAGGTTCTAGCGGGAGTGTCGAGCAGTACTTC
CASSLGGSSGSVEQYF
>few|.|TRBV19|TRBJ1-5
TGTGCCAGTAGTACAGGGCTGGAACAGCCCCAGCATTTT
CASSTGLEQPQHF
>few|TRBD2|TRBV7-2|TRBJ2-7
TGTGCCAGCAGCTTCCAAGCGGGAGGGGTCTACGAGCAGTACTTC
CASSFQAGGVYEQYF
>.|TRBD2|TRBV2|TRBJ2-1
TGTGCCAGCAGTGAAGCGCCTTGGGGGAGGGCCTCCAATGAGCAGTTCTTC
CASSEAPWGRASNEQFF
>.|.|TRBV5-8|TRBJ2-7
TGTGCCAGCAGCTTTTTACTCGTGGATCAGTACTTC
CASSFLLVDQYF
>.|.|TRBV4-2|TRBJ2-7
TGTGCCAGCAGCCAAGTCCGGGACACCCGCTACGAGCAGTACTTC
CASSQVRDTRYEQYF
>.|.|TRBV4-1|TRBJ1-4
TGCGCCAGCAGCCAAGGGAGTTGGGCAACTAATGAAAAACTGTTTTTT
CASSQGSWATNEKLFF
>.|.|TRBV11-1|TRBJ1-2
TGTGCCAGCAGCACCGCGAGCTATGGCTACACCTTC
CASSTASYGYTF
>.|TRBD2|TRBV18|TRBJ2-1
TGTGCCAGCTCACCAGGAATGACTAGCGGCAATGAGCAGTTCTTC
CASSPGMTSGNEQFF
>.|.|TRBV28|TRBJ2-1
TGTGCCAGCAGTTTGCCCCCAGGGAATGAGCAGTTCTTC
CASSLPPGNEQFF
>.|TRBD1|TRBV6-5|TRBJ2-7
TGTGCCAGCCGGGACAGAAATACCTACGAGCAGTACTTC
CASRDRNTYEQYF
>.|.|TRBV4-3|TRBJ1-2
TGCGCCAGCAGCCAAGAACCGGGGGTTGGCTACACCTTC
CASSQEPGVGYTF
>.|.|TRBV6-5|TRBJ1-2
TGTGCCAGCAGTTACCGGGAGAACTATGGCTACACCTTC
CASSYRENYGYTF
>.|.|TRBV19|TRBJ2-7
TGTGCCAGTAGTAAGGGACAAAGAAGGGACTTC
CASSKGQRRDF
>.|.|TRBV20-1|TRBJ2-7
TGCAGTGCTAGTACCCTGTCTCGGCAGTACTTC
CSASTLSRQYF
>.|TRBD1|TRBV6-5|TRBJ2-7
TGTGCCAGCCAAACAGGGGGGATCTCGAGGGAGCAGTACTTC
CASQTGGISREQYF
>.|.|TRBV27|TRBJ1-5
TGTGCCAGCAGGTTGTTGAGCAATCAGCCCCAGCATTTT
CASRLLSNQPQHF
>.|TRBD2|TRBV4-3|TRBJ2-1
TGCGCCAGCAGCCAAGAAGGGGGGGCTAGCGGGAGGAGGTCCAATGAGCAGTTCTTC
CASSQEGGASGRRSNEQFF
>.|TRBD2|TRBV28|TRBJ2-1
TGTGCCAGCAGCCCGCGAGCGGGAGTACCCCGGGGCTACAATGAGCAGTTCTTC
CASSPRAGVPRGYNEQFF
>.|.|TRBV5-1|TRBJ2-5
TGCGCCAGCAGCTTGGGGTCGGGGCGACAAGAGACCCAGTACTTC
CASSLGSGRQETQYF
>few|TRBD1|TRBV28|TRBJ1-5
TGTGCCAGCAGCTTGGACAGGGGGCGATGGCAGCCCCAGCATTTT
CASSLDRGRWQPQHF
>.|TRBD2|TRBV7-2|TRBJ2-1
TGTGCCAGCAGCTTAGAGGTCACTAGCGGGAGAAGCTTATTCTTC
CASSLEVTSGRSLFF
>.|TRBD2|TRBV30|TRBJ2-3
TGTGCCTGGAGTAATGGACTAGCGGGAGCAGATACGCAGTATTTT
CAWSNGLAGADTQYF
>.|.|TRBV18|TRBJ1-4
TGTGCCAGCTCAGCCGGGACAACTGCAACTAATGAAAAACTGTTTTTT
CASSAGTTATNEKLFF
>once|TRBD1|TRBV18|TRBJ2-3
TGTGCCAGCTCACCACGCAGACAGGGTGCGGATACGCAGTATTTT
CASSPRRQGADTQYF
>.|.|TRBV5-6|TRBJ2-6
TGTGCCAGCAGCTTGGAAGAGGGGCGCTCTGGGGCCAACGTCCTGACTTTC
CASSLEEGRSGANVLTF
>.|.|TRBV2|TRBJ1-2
TGTGCCAGCAGTGATCTACCGGCGGGTGGCTACACCTTC
CASSDLPAGGYTF
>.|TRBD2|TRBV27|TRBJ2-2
TGTGCCAGCAGTTTTCTAGCGGGTGTTTCCGGGGAGCTGTTTTTT
CASSFLAGVSGELFF
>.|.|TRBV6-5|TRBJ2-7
TGTGCCAGCAGTTACTCGCCTGCTTACGAGCAGTACTTC
CASSYSPAYEQYF
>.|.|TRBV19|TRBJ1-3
TGTGCCAGTAGATCGTTGGACTCTGGAAACACCATATATTTT
CASRSLDSGNTIYF
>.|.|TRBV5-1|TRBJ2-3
TGCGCCAGCAGCTTTCAGACTAGCACAGATACGCAGTATTTT
CASSFQTSTDTQYF
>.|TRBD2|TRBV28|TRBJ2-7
TGTGCCAGCAGCCCCCTAGCGGGAAGCTCCTACGAGCAGTACTTC
CASSPLAGSSYEQYF
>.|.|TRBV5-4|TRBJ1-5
TGTGCCAGCAGCTTGGGCATTGGCCAGCCCCAGCATTTT
CASSLGIGQPQHF
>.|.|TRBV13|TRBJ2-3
TGTGCCAGCAGCCTTCGGGGGGCGGGACTCACAGATACGCAGTATTTT
CASSLRGAGLTDTQYF
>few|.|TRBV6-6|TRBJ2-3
TGTGCCAGCAGTTACGGGGCCCGAAGAGATACGCAGTATTTT
CASSYGARRDTQYF
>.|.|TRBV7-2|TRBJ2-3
TGTGCCAGCAGCCAGCCCCTCCCACACACAGATACGCAGTATTTT
CASSQPLPHTDTQYF
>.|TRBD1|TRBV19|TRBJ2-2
TGTGCCAGTACCCGCCTGGGGACAGGGTTCGGGGAGCTGTTTTTT
CASTRLGTGFGELFF
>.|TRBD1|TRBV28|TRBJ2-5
TGTGCCAGCAGCTGGTCCCGGGACAGGGTCGGAAAGTACTTC
CASSWSRDRVGKYF
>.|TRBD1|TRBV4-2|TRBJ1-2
TGTGCCAGCAGCCTCGGAAGGACAGGGTCAGAATCTGGCTACACCTTC
CASSLGRTGSESGYTF
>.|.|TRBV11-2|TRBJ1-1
TGTGCCAGCAGCCTGGGGGCCCCGTCGACTGAAGCTTTCTTT
CASSLGAPSTEAFF
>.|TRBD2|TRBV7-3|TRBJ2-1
TGTGCCAGCAGCCCGTCTTTGCGGGAGCCCCACAATGAGCAGTTCTTC
CASSPSLREPHNEQFF
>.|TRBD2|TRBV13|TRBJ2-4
TGTGCCAGCAGCCCAAGAGCGGGAGGGCTGGGAAACATTCAGTACTTC
CASSPRAGGLGNIQYF
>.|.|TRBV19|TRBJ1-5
TGTGCCAGTAGTCTTGCGGCCCATAGCAATCAGCCCCAGCATTTT
CASSLAAHSNQPQHF
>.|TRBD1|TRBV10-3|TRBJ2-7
TGTGCCATCAGTGAGTCACCGGGACAGGGTACCTACGAGCAGTACTTC
CAISESPGQGTYEQYF
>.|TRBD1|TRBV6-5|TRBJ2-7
TGTGCCAGCAGTCCTGACAGGGTCAACGAGCAGTACTTC
CASSPDRVNEQYF
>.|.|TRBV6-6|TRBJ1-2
TGTGCCAGCAGGCGAGAAGTGGGCTACACCTTC
CASRREVGYTF
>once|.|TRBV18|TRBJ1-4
TGTGCCAGCTCACCACGAAGGGGGTCTAATGAAAAACTGTTTTTT
CASSPRRGSNEKLFF
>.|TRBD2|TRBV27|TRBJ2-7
TGTGCCAGCAGTTTACCCGGGACTAGCGGGATCTACGAGCAGTACTTC
CASSLPGTSGIYEQYF